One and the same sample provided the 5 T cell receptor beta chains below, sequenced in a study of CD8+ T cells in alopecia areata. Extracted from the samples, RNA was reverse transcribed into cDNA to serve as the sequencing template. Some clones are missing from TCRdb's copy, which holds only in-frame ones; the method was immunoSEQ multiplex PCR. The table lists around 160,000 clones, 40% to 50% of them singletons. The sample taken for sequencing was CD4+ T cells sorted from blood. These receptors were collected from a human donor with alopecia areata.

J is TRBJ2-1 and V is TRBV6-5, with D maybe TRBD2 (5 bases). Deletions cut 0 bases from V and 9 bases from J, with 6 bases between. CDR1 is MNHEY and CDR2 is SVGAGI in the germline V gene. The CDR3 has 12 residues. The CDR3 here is CASSYSRGEQFF. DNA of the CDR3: TGTGCCAGCAGTTACTCTCGGGGTGAGCAGTTCTTC.

CDR3: CSANPSEGNFF. The CDR3 DNA follows: TGCAGTGCCAACCCCTCGGAAGGGAATTTCTTC. The chain joins TRBV20-1 to TRBJ2-1; D not resolved. Deletions cut 6 bases from V and 16 bases from J, with 19 bases between. Germline CDR1 is DFQATT and CDR2 is SNEGSKA (reference sequence). The CDR3 length is 11 residues.

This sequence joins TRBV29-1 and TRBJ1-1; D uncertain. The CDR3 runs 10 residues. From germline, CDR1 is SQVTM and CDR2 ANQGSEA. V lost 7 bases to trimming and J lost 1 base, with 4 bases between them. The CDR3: CSGKNTEAFF. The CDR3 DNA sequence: TGCAGCGGAAAGAACACTGAAGCTTTCTTT. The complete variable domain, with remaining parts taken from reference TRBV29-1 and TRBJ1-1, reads SAVISQKPSRDICQRGTSLTIQCQVDSQVTMMFWYRQQPGQSLTLIATANQGSEATYESGFVIDKFPISRPNLTFSTLTVSNMSPEDSSIYLCSGKNTEAFFGQGTRLTVV.

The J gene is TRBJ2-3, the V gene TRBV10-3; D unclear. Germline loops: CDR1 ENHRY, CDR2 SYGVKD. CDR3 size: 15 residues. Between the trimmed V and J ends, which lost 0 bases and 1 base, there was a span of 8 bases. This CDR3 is CAISESAKRTDTQYF. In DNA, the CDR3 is TGTGCCATCAGTGAGTCAGCCAAGCGCACAGATACGCAGTATTTT.

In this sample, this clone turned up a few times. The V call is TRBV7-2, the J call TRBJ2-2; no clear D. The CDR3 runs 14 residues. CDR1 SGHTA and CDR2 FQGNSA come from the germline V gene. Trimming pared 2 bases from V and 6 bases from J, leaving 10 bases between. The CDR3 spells CASSLFSESGELFF. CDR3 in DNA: TGTGCCAGCAGCTTATTCAGTGAATCCGGGGAGCTGTTTTTT.